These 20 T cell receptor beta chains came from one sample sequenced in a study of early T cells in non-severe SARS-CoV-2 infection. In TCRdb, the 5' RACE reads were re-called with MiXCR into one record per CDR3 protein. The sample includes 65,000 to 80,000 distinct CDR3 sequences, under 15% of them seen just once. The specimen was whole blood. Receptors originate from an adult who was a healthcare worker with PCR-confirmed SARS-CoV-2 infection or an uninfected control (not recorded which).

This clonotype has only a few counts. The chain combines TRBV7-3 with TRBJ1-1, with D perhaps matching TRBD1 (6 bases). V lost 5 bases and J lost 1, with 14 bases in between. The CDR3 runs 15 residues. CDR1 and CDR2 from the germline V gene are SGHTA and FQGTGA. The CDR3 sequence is CASSPDRTANTEAFF. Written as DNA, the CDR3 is TGTGCCAGCAGCCCCGACCGGACAGCGAACACTGAAGCTTTCTTT.

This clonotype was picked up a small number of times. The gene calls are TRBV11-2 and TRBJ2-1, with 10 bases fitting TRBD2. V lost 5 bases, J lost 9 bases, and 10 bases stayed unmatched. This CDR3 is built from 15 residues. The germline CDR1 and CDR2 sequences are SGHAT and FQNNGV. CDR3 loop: CASSHGSGRMSEQFF. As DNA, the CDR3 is TGTGCCAGCAGCCATGGTAGCGGGAGGATGAGTGAGCAGTTCTTC.

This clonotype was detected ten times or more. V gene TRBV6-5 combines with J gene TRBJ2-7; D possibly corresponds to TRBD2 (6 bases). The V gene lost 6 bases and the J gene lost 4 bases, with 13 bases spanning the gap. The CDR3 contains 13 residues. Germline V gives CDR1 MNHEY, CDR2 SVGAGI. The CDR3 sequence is CASSLRLGYEQYF. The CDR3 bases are TGTGCCAGCAGCCTTCGACTAGGATACGAGCAGTACTTC.

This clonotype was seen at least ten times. In nucleotides, the CDR3 is TGCGCCAGCAGCTTGGTAGCGGGAGGGGTTGCTGAGCAGTTCTTC. It specifies CASSLVAGGVAEQFF. The gene calls are TRBV5-1 and TRBJ2-1; 11 bases are a match to TRBD2. This CDR3 contains 15 residues. After removal of 0 bases from V and 9 bases from J, the junction contained 5 bases not matched to a gene. Germline lookup yields CDR1 SGHRS and CDR2 YFSETQ.

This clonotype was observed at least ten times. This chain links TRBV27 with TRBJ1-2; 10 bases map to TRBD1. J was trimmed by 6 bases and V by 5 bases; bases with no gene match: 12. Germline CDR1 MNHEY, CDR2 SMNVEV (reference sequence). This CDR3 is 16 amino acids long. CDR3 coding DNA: TGTGCCAGCAGTCAAAGACAGGGGGCGCTGAAAAATGGCTACACCTTC. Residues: CASSQRQGALKNGYTF.

CDR3 loop: CASVGAYEAFF. Written as DNA, the CDR3 is TGCGCCAGCGTCGGGGCCTATGAAGCTTTCTTT. This chain uses TRBV5-1 with TRBJ1-1; weak D call: TRBD1 (5 bases). The V gene's germline CDR1 is SGHRS and CDR2 YFSETQ. CDR3 size: 11 residues. Trimming took off 7 bases at V and 7 bases at J, with 11 bases between the two ends.

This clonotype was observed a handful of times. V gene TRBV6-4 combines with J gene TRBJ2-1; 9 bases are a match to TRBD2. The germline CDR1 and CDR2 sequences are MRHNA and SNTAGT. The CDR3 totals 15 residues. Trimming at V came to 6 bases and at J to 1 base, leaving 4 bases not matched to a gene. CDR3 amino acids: CASSQTSGSYNEQFF. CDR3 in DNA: TGTGCCAGCAGCCAGACTAGCGGTTCCTACAATGAGCAGTTCTTC.

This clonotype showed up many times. The chain's CDR3 is CASSADRGIDYTF. In DNA form, the CDR3 reads TGTGCCAGCAGCGCGGACAGGGGGATCGACTACACCTTC. The chain couples TRBV7-6 to TRBJ1-2; TRBD1 matches at 10 bases. The trim removed 5 bases at V and 10 bases at J, leaving 7 bases unmatched. CDR3 length equals 13 residues. Germline CDR1 is SGHVS and CDR2 is FNYEAQ.

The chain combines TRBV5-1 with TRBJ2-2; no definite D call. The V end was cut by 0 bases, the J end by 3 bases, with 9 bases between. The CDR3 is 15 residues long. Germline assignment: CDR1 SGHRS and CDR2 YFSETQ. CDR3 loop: CASSLEVLDTGELFF. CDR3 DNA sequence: TGCGCCAGCAGCTTGGAGGTCCTGGACACCGGGGAGCTGTTTTTT.

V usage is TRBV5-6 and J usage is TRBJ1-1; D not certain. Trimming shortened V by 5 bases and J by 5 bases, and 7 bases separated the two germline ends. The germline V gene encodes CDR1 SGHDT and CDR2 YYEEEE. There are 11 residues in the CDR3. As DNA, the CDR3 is TGTGCCAGCAGTTGGTTGACTGAAGCTTTCTTT. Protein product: CASSWLTEAFF.

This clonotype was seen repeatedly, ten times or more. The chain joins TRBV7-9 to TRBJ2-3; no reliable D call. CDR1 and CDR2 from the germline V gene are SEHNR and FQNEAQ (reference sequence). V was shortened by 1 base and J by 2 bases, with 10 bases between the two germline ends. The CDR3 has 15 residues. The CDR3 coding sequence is TGTGCCAGCAGCTTAGTTGTTACCCCCACAGATACGCAGTATTTT. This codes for CASSLVVTPTDTQYF.

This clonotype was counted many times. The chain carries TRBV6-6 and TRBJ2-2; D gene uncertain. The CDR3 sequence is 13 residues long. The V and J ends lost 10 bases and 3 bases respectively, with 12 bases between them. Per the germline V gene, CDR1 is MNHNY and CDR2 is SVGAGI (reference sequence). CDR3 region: CATPTRYTGELFF. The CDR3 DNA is TGTGCCACCCCGACCCGATACACCGGGGAGCTGTTTTTT.

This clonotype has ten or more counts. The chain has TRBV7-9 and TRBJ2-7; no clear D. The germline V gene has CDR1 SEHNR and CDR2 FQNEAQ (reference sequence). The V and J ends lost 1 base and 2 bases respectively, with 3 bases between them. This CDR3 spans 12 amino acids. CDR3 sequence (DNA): TGTGCCAGCAGCTTAGAAACCTACGAGCAGTACTTC. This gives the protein CASSLETYEQYF.

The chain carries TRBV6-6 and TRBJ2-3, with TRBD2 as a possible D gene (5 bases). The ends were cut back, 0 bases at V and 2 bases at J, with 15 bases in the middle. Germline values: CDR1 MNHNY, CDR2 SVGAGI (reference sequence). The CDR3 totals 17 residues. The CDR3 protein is CASSYSRAGLHTDTQYF. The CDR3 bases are TGTGCCAGCAGTTACTCGAGGGCAGGATTACACACAGATACGCAGTATTTT.

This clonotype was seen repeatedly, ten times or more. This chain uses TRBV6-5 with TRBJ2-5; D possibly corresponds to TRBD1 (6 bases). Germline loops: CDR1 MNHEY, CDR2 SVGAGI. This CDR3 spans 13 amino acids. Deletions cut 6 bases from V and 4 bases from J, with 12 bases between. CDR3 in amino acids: CASSPTGRETQYF. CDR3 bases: TGTGCCAGCAGCCCTACAGGGAGAGAGACCCAGTACTTC.

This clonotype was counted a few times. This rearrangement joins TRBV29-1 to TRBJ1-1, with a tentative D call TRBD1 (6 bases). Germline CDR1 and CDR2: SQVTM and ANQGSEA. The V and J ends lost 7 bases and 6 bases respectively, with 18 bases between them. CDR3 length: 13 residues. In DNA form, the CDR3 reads TGCAGCGCCAGGACAGCGTCCTTCTCTGAAGCTTTCTTT. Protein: CSARTASFSEAFF.

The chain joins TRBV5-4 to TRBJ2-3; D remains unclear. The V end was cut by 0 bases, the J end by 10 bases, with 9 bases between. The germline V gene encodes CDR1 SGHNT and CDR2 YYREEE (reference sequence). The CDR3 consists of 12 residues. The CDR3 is CASSLVDKAQYF. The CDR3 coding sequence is TGTGCCAGCAGCTTGGTCGACAAGGCGCAGTATTTT.

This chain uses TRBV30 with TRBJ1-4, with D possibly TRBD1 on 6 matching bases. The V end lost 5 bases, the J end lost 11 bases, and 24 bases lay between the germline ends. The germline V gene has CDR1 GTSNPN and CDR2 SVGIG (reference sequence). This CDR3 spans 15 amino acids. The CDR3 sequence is CAWRPYRVPGWKLFF. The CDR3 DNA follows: TGTGCCTGGCGCCCCTACAGGGTACCAGGTTGGAAACTGTTTTTT. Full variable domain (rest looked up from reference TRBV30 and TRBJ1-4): SQTIHQWPATLVQPVGSPLSLECTVEGTSNPNLYWYRQAAGRGLQLLFYSVGIGQISSEVPQNLSASRPQDRQFILSSKKLLLSDSGFYLCAWRPYRVPGWKLFFGSGTQLSVL.

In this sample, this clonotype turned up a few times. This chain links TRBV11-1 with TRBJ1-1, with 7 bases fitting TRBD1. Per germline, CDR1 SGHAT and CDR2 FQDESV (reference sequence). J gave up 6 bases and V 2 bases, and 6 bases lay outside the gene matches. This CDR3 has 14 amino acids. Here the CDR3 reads CASSLTRGPSEAFF. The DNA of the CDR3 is TGTGCCAGCAGCTTAACGAGGGGGCCCTCTGAAGCTTTCTTT.

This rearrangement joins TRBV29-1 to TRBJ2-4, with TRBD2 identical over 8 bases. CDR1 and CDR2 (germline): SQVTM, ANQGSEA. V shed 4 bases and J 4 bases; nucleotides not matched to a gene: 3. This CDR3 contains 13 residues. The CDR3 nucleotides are TGCAGCGTTGCGATAGCGGGAAAAAACATTCAGTACTTC. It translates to CSVAIAGKNIQYF.